Each of the 18 T cell receptor beta chains below was sequenced from the same sample in a study of regulatory T cells in long-lasting Graves disease. Time point given: newly diagnosed GD, antithyroid drugs for less than 3 months. Isolated PBMC RNA provided the starting material for the TCR library. With iRepertoire HTBI primers and Arm-PCR of CDR3 regions, TCR beta libraries were built. TCRdb re-called the multiplex PCR reads with MiXCR, one entry per CDR3 protein. Altogether 600,000 to 650,000 distinct CDR3 sequences are present, less than 20% being singletons, with the ten largest covering 15% to 20%. This sample was shared with a second study, whose subject was T cells in Graves' hyperthyroidism and ophthalmopathy.

Sequenced here: peripheral blood mononuclear cells (PBMCs), sampled at new diagnosis, from a patient treated with antithyroid drugs. These receptors were taken from a woman under 40 with Graves disease.

This clonotype was counted ten times or more. This chain joins TRBV20-1 and TRBJ2-1; 8 bases line up with TRBD2. Trimming cost V 0 bases and J 5 bases; bases outside gene matches: 3. This CDR3 has 14 residues. Germline V gene lookup returns CDR1 DFQATT and CDR2 SNEGSKA (reference sequence). CDR3 bases: TGCAGTGCTAGAGATGTAGCGGGGCACAATGAGCAGTTCTTC. Its translation: CSARDVAGHNEQFF.

This clonotype was counted a few times. This chain uses TRBV20-1 with TRBJ1-1, with D hard to call. Trimming shortened V by 1 base and J by 1 base, and 7 bases separated the two germline ends. The CDR3 covers 13 residues. Germline lookup yields CDR1 DFQATT and CDR2 SNEGSKA (reference sequence). CDR3 sequence (DNA): TGCAGTGCTAGAGGGCTGGGGAACACTGAAGCTTTCTTT. Translated, it gives CSARGLGNTEAFF.

This clonotype turned up a few times. V usage is TRBV12-3 or TRBV12-4 and J usage is TRBJ1-4; D unclear. The V and J ends lost 6 bases and 1 base respectively, with 9 bases between them. The CDR3 runs 14 residues. CDR3 in amino acids: CASSFKKTNEKLFF. As DNA, the CDR3 is TGTGCCAGCAGCTTCAAAAAAACTAATGAAAAACTGTTTTTT.

This clonotype has ten or more counts. The chain recombines TRBV2 with TRBJ1-1; D unclear. V was pared by 7 bases and J by 1 base, with 10 bases between. CDR3 length: 13 amino acids. Per the germline V gene, CDR1 is SNHLY and CDR2 is FYNNEI. The CDR3, as DNA: TGTGCCAGCAAGCCGGGAAGGAACACTGAAGCTTTCTTT. As protein: CASKPGRNTEAFF.

The chain recombines TRBV7-3 with TRBJ2-1, with D hard to call. The CDR3 sequence is 14 residues long. CDR1 and CDR2 from the germline V gene are SGHTA and FQGTGA. Trimming took off 2 bases at V and 0 bases at J, with 5 bases between the two ends. The CDR3 loop reads CASSLVASYNEQFF. The CDR3 bases are TGTGCCAGCAGCTTAGTAGCCTCCTACAATGAGCAGTTCTTC.

This clonotype turned up a few times. The V gene is TRBV5-1, the J gene TRBJ2-7, with D perhaps TRBD1 (5 bases). V lost 0 bases and J lost 4, with 8 bases in between. The germline V gene encodes CDR1 SGHRS and CDR2 YFSETQ. The CDR3 loop spans 13 amino acids. CDR3 loop: CASSLDRYYEQYF. The CDR3 DNA is TGCGCCAGCAGCTTGGACAGGTATTACGAGCAGTACTTC.

The gene calls are TRBV29-1 and TRBJ1-2, with no clear D. The CDR3 consists of 13 residues. Germline assignment: CDR1 SQVTM and CDR2 ANQGSEA. Trimming left V 6 bases short and J 1 base short, with 12 bases between. DNA of the CDR3: TGCAGCGTCCTCGGGCTGATTAACTATGGCTACACCTTC. The encoded protein is CSVLGLINYGYTF.

This clonotype was seen many times. The rearrangement links TRBV20-1 to TRBJ1-1, with D possibly TRBD1 on 6 matching bases. With 1 base removed from V and 0 bases from J, the gap between germline ends came to 12 bases. The CDR3 length is 15 residues. Germline CDR1 DFQATT, CDR2 SNEGSKA (reference sequence). CDR3: CSARGDRRMNTEAFF. Written as DNA, the CDR3 is TGCAGTGCTAGAGGTGACAGGAGGATGAACACTGAAGCTTTCTTT.

This clonotype has just a few counts. The J gene is TRBJ2-2, the V gene TRBV5-1, with 12 bases identical to TRBD2. This CDR3 is built from 16 residues. V lost 4 bases and J lost 6; bases outside the gene matches: 7. Per the germline V gene, CDR1 is SGHRS and CDR2 is YFSETQ. The CDR3 sequence: CASSPRGTSGSGELFF. The CDR3 DNA reads TGCGCCAGCAGCCCCAGGGGGACTAGCGGGTCCGGGGAGCTGTTTTTT.

This clonotype has more than one count but fewer than ten. J is TRBJ1-6 and V is TRBV5-1, with 9 bases that match TRBD1. V dropped 4 bases and J dropped 7; count of bases not matched to a gene: 6. Germline V gives CDR1 SGHRS, CDR2 YFSETQ. This CDR3 spans 15 amino acids. CDR3 region: CASSGDRGRNSPLHF. The CDR3 DNA is TGCGCCAGCAGCGGCGACAGGGGGAGAAATTCACCCCTCCACTTT.

This clonotype was detected a few times. This chain links TRBV10-3 with TRBJ2-2; weak D call: TRBD2 (6 bases). The CDR3 consists of 14 residues. From germline, CDR1 is ENHRY and CDR2 SYGVKD. The V and J ends lost 7 bases and 5 bases respectively, with 14 bases between them. The CDR3 region is CAIKGGARTGELFF. The DNA of the CDR3 is TGTGCCATCAAGGGCGGGGCACGGACCGGGGAGCTGTTTTTT.

This clonotype was detected only a few times. CDR3 coding DNA: TGCGCCAGCAGACCAGGGTTTGCCGGGGAGCTGTTTTTT. This codes for CASRPGFAGELFF. This sequence joins TRBV5-1 and TRBJ2-2; D might be TRBD1 (5 bases). The germline V gene encodes CDR1 SGHRS and CDR2 YFSETQ. V was pared by 5 bases and J by 6 bases, with 11 bases between. CDR3 length equals 13 residues. The full variable domain, its missing parts supplied by reference TRBV5-1 and TRBJ2-2, is KAGVTQTPRYLIKTRGQQVTLSCSPISGHRSVSWYQQTPGQGLQFLFEYFSETQRNKGNFPGRFSGRQFSNSRSEMNVSTLELGDSALYLCASRPGFAGELFFGEGSRLTVL.

At least ten counts were recorded for this clonotype. The chain recombines TRBV7-2 with TRBJ1-5, with D perhaps matching TRBD1 (6 bases). The germline gives CDR1 SGHTA, CDR2 FQGNSA. The CDR3 runs 15 residues. Between the trimmed V and J ends, which lost 6 bases and 3 bases, there was a span of 15 bases. Here the CDR3 reads CASSTTGFPNQPQHF. CDR3 coding DNA: TGTGCCAGCAGTACCACAGGGTTCCCCAATCAGCCCCAGCATTTT.

This clonotype came up many times. V and J are TRBV4-1 and TRBJ2-7; 13 bases are shared with TRBD2. This CDR3 region has 17 residues. Germline loops: CDR1 MGHRA, CDR2 YSYEKL. The V and J ends lost 3 bases and 3 bases, in that order; junction bases with no gene match: 8. This CDR3 is CASSHRTGTSGDYEQYF. The CDR3 region has the DNA TGCGCCAGCAGCCACAGAACCGGGACTAGCGGGGACTACGAGCAGTACTTC.

The chain combines TRBV19 with TRBJ2-1; TRBD2 matches at 9 bases. The CDR3 sequence is 15 residues long. CDR1 and CDR2 (germline): LNHDA, SQIVND (reference sequence). The junction had 9 bases not matched to a gene; V was cut back by 5 bases and J by 7 bases. The chain's CDR3 is CASSFGGRAVNEQFF. CDR3 in DNA: TGTGCCAGTAGTTTTGGCGGGAGGGCCGTGAATGAGCAGTTCTTC.

This clonotype was seen many times. The V call is TRBV6-1, the J call TRBJ1-1, with TRBD1 as a possible D gene (5 bases). Germline lookup yields CDR1 MNHNS and CDR2 SASEGT. The CDR3 consists of 16 residues. The V end was cut by 6 bases, the J end by 0 bases, with 17 bases between. The CDR3 here is CASRPGGSVLNTEAFF. CDR3 sequence (DNA): TGTGCCAGCAGACCGGGGGGGAGTGTCTTGAACACTGAAGCTTTCTTT.

The V call is TRBV6-2 or TRBV6-3, the J call TRBJ2-1; D is undetermined. CDR3 length: 17 amino acids. CDR1 and CDR2 (germline): MNHEY, SVGEGT. The ends were cut back, 0 bases at V and 0 bases at J, with 12 bases in the middle. The CDR3, as DNA: TGTGCCAGCAGTTACTCTTTGCCGGCCGGCTCCTACAATGAGCAGTTCTTC. Protein product: CASSYSLPAGSYNEQFF.

The chain joins TRBV9 to TRBJ2-5; D perhaps matches TRBD1 (8 bases). Germline assignment: CDR1 SGDLS and CDR2 YYNGEE. The germline V and J ends were trimmed by 4 bases and 3 bases, with 19 bases remaining between them. The CDR3 extends over 16 amino acids. The CDR3 is CASSINTGGEKETQYF. The CDR3 DNA reads as TGTGCCAGCAGCATAAATACAGGGGGGGAAAAAGAGACCCAGTACTTC.